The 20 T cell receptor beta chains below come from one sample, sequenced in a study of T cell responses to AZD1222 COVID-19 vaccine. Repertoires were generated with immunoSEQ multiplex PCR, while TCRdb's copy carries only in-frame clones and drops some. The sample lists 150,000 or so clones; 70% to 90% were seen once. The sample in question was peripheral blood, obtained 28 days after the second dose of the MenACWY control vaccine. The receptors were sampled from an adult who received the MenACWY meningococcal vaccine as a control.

The CDR3 reads CASRAGVSAKNIQYF. CDR3 DNA sequence: TGTGCCAGCAGGGCCGGAGTTTCAGCCAAAAACATTCAGTACTTC. The chain uses TRBV28 and TRBJ2-4; the D is unclear. The CDR3 spans 15 residues. Germline lookup yields CDR1 MDHEN and CDR2 SYDVKM. The V end was cut by 6 bases, the J end by 0 bases, with 12 bases between. The full variable domain, in which reference TRBV28 and TRBJ2-4 provide the parts outside the CDR3, is DVKVTQSSRYLVKRTGEKVFLECVQDMDHENMFWYRQDPGLGLRLIYFSYDVKMKEKGDIPEGYSVSREKKERFSLILESASTNQTSMYLCASRAGVSAKNIQYFGAGTRLSVL.

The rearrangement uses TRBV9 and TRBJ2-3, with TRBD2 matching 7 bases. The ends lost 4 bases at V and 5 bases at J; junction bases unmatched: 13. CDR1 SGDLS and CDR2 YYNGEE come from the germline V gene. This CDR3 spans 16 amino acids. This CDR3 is CASSYRAGPGGDTQYF. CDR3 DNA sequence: TGTGCCAGCAGCTATAGAGCGGGACCCGGGGGAGATACGCAGTATTTT.

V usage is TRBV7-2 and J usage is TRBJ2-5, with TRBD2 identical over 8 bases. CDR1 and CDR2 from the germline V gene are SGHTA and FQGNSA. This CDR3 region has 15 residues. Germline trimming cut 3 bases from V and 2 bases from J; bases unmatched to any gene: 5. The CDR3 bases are TGTGCCAGCAGCTTTGGCGGGAGGATACAAGAGACCCAGTACTTC. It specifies CASSFGGRIQETQYF. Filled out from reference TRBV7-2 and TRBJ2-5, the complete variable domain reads GAGVSQSPSNKVTEKGKDVELRCDPISGHTALYWYRQSLGQGLEFLIYFQGNSAPDKSGLPSDRFSAERTGGSVSTLTIQRTQQEDSAVYLCASSFGGRIQETQYFGPGTRLLVL.

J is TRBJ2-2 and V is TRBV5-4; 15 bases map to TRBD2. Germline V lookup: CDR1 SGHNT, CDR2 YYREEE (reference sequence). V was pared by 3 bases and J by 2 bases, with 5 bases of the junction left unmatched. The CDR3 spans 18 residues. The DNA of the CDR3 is TGTGCCAGCAGCTCCGGGACTAGCGGGAGGTTTAACACCGGGGAGCTGTTTTTT. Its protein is CASSSGTSGRFNTGELFF.

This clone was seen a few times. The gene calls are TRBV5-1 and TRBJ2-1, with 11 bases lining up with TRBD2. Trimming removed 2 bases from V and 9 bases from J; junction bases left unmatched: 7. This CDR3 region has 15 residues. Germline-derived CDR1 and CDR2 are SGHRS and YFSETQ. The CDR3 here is CASSFLAGGPSEQFF. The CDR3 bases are TGCGCCAGCAGCTTCTTAGCGGGAGGGCCGAGTGAGCAGTTCTTC.

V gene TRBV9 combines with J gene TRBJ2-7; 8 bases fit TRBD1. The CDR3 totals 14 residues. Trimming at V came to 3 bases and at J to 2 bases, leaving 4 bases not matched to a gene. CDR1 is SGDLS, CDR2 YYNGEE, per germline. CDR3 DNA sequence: TGTGCCAGCAGCGGAGGGACAGGTCCCTACGAGCAGTACTTC. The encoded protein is CASSGGTGPYEQYF.

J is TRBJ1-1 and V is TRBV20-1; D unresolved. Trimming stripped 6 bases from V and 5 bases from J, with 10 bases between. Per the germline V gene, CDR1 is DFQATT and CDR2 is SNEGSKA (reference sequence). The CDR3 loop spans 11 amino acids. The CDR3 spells CSASERTEAFF. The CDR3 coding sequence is TGCAGTGCGTCGGAGAGGACTGAAGCTTTCTTT.

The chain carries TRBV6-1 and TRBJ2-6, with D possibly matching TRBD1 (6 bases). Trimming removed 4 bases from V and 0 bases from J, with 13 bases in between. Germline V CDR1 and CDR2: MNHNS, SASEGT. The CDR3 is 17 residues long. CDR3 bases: TGTGCCAGCAGTGCCAGAGGGGGTAGCTCTGGGGCCAACGTCCTGACTTTC. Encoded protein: CASSARGGSSGANVLTF.

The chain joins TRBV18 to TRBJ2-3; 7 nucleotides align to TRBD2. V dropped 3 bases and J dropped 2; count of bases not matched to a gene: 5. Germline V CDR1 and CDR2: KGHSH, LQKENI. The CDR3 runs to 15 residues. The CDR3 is CASSPSSGVTDTQYF. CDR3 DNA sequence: TGTGCCAGCTCACCCAGCAGCGGGGTCACAGATACGCAGTATTTT.

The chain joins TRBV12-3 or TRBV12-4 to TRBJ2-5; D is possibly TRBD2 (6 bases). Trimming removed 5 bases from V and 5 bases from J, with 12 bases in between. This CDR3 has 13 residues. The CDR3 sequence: CASSLIRGETQYF. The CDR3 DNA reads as TGTGCCAGCAGTCTTATCCGGGGGGAGACCCAGTACTTC.

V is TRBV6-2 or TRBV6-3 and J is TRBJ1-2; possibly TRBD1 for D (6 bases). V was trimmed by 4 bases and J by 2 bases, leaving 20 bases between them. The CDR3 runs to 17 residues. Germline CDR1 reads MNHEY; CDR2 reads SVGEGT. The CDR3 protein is CASSSLSAQGWNYGYTF. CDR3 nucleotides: TGTGCCAGCAGTTCCCTCAGCGCACAGGGTTGGAACTATGGCTACACCTTC.

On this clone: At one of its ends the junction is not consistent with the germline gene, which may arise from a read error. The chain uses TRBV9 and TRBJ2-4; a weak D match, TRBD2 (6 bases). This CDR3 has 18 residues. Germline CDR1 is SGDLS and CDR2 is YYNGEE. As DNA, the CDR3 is TGTGCCAGCAGCGTAGCTGGGGCCGGCGGGACCGCCACAAACATTCAGTACTTC. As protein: CASSVAGAGGTATNIQYF.

The CDR3 DNA reads TGTGCCAGCAGTGAACAGGGCTATGGCTACACCTTC. The encoded protein is CASSEQGYGYTF. The chain uses TRBV2 and TRBJ1-2; TRBD1 might be the D (5 bases). CDR1 and CDR2 from the germline V gene are SNHLY and FYNNEI. CDR3 length: 12 residues. V dropped 2 bases and J dropped 4 bases, with 5 bases sitting between them.

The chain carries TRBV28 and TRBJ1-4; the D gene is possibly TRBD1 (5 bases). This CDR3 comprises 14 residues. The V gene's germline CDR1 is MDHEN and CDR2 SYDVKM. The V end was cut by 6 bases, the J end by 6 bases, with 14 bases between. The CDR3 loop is CASRPGPRHEKLFF. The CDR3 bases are TGTGCCAGCAGACCGGGGCCCCGGCATGAAAAACTGTTTTTT.

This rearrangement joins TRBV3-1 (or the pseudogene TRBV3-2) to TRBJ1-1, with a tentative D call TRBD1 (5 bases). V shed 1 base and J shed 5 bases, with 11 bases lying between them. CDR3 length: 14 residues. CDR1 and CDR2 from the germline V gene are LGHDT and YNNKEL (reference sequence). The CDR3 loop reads CASSQGGGGTEAFF. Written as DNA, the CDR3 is TGTGCCAGCAGCCAAGGAGGTGGGGGAACTGAAGCTTTCTTT.

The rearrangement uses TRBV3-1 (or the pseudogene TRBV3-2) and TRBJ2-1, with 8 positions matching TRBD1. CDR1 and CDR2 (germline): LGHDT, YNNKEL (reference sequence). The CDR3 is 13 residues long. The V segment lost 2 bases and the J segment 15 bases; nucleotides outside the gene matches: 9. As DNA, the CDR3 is TGTGCCAGCAGCCAAATCACGAGGGACAGGACGTTCTTC. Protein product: CASSQITRDRTFF.

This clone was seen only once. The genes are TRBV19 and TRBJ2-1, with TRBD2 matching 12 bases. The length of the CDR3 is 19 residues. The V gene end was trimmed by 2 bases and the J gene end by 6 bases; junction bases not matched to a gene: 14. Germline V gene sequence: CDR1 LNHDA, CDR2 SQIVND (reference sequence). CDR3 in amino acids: CASSIYAPRLAGVVNEQFF. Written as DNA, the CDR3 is TGTGCCAGTAGTATATACGCCCCCCGACTAGCGGGAGTGGTCAATGAGCAGTTCTTC.

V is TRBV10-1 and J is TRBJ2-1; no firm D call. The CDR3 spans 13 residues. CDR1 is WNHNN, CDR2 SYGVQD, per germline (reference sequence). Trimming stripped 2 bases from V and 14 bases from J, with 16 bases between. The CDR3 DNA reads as TGCGCCAGCAGTGAGGCCACTTTGACTCACAAGTTCTTC. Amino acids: CASSEATLTHKFF.

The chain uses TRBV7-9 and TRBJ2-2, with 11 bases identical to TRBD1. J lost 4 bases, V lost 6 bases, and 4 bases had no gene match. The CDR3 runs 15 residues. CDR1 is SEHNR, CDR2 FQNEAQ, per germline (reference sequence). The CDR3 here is CASSPGTGGTGELFF. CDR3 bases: TGTGCCAGCAGTCCCGGGACAGGGGGCACCGGGGAGCTGTTTTTT.

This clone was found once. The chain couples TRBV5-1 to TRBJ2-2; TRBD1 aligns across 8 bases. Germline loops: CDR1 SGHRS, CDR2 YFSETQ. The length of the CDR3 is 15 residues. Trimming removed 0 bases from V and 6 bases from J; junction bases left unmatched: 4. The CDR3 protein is CASSLGTGLAGELFF. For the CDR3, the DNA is TGCGCCAGCAGCTTGGGGACAGGGCTCGCCGGGGAGCTGTTTTTT. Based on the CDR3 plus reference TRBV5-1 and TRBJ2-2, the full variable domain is KAGVTQTPRYLIKTRGQQVTLSCSPISGHRSVSWYQQTPGQGLQFLFEYFSETQRNKGNFPGRFSGRQFSNSRSEMNVSTLELGDSALYLCASSLGTGLAGELFFGEGSRLTVL.